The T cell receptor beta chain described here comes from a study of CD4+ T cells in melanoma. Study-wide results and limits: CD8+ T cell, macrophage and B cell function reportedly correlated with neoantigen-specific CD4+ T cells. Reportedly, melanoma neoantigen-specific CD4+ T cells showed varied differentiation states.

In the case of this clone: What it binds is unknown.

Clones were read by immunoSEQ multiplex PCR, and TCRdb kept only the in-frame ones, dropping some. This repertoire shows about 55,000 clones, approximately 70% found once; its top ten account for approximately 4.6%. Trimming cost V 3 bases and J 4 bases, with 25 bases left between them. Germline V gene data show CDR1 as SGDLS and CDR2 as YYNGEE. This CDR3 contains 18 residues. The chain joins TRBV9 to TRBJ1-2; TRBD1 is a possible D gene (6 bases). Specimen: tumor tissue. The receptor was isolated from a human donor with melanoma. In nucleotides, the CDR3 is TGTGCCAGCAGCGGTTACTATCAGGGGAGGGGAGTAAGCTATGGCTACACCTTC. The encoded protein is CASSGYYQGRGVSYGYTF.